Detailed here is one TCR beta chain. Assay: immunoSEQ multiplex PCR; the TCRdb copy retains only in-frame clones and omits some. The table shows around 98,000 clones, with 93% occurring only once. The data originate from a study of Tregs in tolerant kidney transplant recipients. The CDR3 sequence is 15 residues long. Germline assignment: CDR1 SGHNT and CDR2 YYREEE (reference sequence). V was pared by 0 bases and J by 8 bases, with 7 bases of the junction left unmatched. This sequence originates from a human donor who received a combined kidney and bone marrow transplant. The chain joins TRBV5-4 to TRBJ1-4; 7 bases map to TRBD1. This specimen consisted of CD4+ T cells from blood, obtained before the transplant. CDR3 loop: CASSLVEGAAEKLFF. As DNA, the CDR3 is TGTGCCAGCAGCTTGGTTGAGGGGGCGGCGGAAAAACTGTTTTTT.